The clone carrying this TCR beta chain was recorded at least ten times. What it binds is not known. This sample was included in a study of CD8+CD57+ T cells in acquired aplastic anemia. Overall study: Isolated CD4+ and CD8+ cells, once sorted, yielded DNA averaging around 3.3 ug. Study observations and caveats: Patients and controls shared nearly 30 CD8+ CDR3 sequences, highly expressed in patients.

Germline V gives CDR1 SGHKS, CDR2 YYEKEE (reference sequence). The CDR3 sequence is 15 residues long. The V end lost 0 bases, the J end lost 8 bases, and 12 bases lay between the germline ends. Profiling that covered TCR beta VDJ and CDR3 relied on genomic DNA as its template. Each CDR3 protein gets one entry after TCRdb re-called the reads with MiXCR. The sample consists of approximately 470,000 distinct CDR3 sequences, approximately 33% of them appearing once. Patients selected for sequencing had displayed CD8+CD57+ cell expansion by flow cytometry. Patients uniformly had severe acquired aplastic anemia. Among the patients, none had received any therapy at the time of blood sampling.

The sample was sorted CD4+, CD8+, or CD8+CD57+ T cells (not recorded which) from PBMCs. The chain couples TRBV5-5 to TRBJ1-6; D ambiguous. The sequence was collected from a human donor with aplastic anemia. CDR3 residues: CASSLATQAYSPLHF. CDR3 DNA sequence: TGTGCCAGCAGCTTGGCGACGCAGGCCTATTCACCCCTCCACTTT.